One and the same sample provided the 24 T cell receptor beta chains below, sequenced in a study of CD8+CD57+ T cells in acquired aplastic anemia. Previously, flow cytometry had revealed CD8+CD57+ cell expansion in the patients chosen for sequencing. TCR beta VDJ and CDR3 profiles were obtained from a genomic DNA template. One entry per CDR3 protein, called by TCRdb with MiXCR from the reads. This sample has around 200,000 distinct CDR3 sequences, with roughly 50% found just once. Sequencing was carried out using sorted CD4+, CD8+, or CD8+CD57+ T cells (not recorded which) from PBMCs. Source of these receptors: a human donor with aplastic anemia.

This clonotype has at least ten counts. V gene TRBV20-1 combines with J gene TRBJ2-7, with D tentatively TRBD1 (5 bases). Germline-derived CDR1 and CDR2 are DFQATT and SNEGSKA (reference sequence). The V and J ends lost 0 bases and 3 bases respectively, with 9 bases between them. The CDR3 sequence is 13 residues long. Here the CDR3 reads CSAREGVVYEQYF. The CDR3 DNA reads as TGCAGTGCTAGAGAAGGGGTGGTCTACGAGCAGTACTTC.

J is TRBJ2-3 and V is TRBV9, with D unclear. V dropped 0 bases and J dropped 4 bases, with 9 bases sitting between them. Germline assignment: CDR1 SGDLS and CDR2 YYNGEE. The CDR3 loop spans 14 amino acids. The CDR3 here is CASSVVGAADTQYF. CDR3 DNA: TGTGCCAGCAGCGTAGTAGGAGCAGCAGATACGCAGTATTTT.

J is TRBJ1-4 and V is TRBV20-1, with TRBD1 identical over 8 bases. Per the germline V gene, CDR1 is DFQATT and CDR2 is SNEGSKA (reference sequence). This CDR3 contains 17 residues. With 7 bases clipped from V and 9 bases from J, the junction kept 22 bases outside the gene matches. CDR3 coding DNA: TGCAGTGGGAAAACAGGGGGGGTACAGGGGACCGGTAAAAAACTGTTTTTT. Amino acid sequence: CSGKTGGVQGTGKKLFF.

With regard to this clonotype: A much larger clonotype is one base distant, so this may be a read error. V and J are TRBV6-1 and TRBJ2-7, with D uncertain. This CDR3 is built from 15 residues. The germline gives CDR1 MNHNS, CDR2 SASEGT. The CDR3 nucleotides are TGTGCCAGCAGCCGCGTCTCTCCCATCTCCTGCGAGCAGTACTTC. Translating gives CASSRVSPISCEQYF.

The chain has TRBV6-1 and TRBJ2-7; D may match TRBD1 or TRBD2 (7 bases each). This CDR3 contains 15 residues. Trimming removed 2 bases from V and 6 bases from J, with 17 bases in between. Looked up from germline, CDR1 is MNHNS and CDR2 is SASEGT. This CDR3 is CASSESGTEGGEQYF. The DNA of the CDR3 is TGTGCCAGCAGTGAAAGCGGGACAGAGGGGGGCGAGCAGTACTTC.

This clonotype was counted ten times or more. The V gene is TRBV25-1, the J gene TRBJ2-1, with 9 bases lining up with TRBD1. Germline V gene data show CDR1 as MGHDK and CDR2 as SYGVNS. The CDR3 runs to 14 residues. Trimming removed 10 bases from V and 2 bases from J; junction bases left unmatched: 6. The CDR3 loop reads CATSGQGPYNEQFF. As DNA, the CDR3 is TGTGCCACCTCGGGACAGGGACCCTACAATGAGCAGTTCTTC.

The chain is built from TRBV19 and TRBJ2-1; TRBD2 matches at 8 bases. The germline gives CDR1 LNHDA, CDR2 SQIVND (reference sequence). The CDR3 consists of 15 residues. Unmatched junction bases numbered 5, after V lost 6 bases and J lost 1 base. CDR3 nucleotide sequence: TGTGCCAGTAGGCAGCGGGAGTTGTCCTACAATGAGCAGTTCTTC. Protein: CASRQRELSYNEQFF. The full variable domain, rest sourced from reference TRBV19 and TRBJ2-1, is DGGITQSPKYLFRKEGQNVTLSCEQNLNHDAMYWYRQDPGQGLRLIYYSQIVNDFQKGDIAEGYSVSREKKESFPLTVTSAQKNPTAFYLCASRQRELSYNEQFFGPGTRLTVL.

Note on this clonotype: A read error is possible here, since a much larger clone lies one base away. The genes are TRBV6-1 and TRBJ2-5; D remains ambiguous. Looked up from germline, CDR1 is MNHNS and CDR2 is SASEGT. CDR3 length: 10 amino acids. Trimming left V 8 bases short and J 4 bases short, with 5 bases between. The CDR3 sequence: CASGLETQYF. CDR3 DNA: TGTGCCAGCGGTCTAGAGACCCAGTACTTC.

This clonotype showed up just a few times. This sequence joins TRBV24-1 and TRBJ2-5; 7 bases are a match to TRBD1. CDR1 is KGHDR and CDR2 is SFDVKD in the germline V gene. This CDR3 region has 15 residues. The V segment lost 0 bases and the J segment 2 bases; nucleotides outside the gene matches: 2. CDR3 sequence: CATSDLRTGQETQYF. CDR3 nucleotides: TGTGCCACCAGTGATTTGCGGACAGGACAAGAGACCCAGTACTTC.

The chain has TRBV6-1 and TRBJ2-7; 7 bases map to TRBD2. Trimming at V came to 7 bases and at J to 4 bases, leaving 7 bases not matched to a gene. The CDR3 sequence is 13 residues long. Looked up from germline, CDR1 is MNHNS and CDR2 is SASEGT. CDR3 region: CASMGGGFYEQYF. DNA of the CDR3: TGTGCCAGCATGGGCGGGGGTTTTTACGAGCAGTACTTC.

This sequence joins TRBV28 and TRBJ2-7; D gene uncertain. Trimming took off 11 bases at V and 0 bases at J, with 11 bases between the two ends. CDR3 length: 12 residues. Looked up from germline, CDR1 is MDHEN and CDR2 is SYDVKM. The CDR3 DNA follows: TGTGCCTCAATGAAAAGCTCCTACGAGCAGTACTTC. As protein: CASMKSSYEQYF.

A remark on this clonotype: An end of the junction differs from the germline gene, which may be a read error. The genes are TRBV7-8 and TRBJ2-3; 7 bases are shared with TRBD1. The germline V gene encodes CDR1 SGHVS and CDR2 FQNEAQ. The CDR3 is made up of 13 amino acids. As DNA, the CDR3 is TGCGCCAGCAGCCAGGGACAGTCAGATACGCAGTATTTT. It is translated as CASSQGQSDTQYF.

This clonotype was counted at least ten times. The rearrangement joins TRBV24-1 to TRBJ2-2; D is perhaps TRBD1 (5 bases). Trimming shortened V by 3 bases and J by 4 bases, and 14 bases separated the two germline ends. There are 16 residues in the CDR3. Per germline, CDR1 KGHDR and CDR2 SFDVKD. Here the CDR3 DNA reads TGTGCCACCAGTGATCGTCCTTCAAGGGGCACCGGGGAGCTGTTTTTT. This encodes CATSDRPSRGTGELFF.

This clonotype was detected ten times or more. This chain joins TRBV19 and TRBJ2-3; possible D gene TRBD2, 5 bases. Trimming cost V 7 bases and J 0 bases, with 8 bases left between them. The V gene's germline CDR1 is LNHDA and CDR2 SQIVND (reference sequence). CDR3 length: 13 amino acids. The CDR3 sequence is CASTRVSTDTQYF. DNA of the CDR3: TGTGCCAGTACGAGGGTGAGCACAGATACGCAGTATTTT.

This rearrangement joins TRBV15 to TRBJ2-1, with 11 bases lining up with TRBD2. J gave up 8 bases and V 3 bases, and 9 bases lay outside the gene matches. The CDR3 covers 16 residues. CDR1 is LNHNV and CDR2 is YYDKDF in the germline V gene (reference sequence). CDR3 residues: CATSRPRLAGSHEQFF. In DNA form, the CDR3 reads TGTGCCACCAGCAGGCCTCGACTAGCGGGATCTCATGAGCAGTTCTTC.

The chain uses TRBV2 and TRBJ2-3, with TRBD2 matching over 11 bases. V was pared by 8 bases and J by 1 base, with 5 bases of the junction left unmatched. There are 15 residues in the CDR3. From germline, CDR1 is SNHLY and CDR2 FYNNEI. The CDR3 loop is CASGRLAGRTDTQYF. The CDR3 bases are TGTGCCAGCGGAAGACTAGCGGGACGCACAGATACGCAGTATTTT.

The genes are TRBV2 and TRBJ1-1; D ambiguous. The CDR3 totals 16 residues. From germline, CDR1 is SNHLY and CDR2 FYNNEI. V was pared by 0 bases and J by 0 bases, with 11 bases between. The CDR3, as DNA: TGTGCCAGCAGTGAAGCGTTTCGTCCGATGAACACTGAAGCTTTCTTT. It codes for CASSEAFRPMNTEAFF.

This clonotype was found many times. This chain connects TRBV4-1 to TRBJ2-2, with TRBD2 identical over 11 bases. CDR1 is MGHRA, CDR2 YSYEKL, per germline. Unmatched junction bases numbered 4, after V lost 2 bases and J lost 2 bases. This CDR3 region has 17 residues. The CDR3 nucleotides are TGCGCCAGCAGCCAAAGCGGGACTAGCGGTAACACCGGGGAGCTGTTTTTT. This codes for CASSQSGTSGNTGELFF.

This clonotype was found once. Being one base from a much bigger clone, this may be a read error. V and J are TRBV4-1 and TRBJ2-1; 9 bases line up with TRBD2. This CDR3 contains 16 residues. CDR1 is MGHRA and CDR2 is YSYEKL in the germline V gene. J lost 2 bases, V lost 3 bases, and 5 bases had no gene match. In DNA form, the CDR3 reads TGCGCCAGCAGCCAGCTTAGCGGGGGTACCTACAATGAGCAGTTCTTC. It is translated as CASSQLSGGTYNEQFF.

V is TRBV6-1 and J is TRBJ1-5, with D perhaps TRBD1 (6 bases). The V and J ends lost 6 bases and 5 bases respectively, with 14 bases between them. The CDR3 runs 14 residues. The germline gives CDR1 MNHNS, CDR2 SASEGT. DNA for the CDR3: TGTGCCAGCAGGCACAGGGACCCTCATCAGCCCCAGCATTTT. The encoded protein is CASRHRDPHQPQHF.

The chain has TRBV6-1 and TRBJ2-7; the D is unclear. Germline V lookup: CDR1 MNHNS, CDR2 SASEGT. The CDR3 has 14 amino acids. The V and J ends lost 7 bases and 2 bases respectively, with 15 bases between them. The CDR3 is CASKGRQNPYEQYF. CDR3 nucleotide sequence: TGTGCCAGCAAGGGTCGACAAAACCCCTACGAGCAGTACTTC.

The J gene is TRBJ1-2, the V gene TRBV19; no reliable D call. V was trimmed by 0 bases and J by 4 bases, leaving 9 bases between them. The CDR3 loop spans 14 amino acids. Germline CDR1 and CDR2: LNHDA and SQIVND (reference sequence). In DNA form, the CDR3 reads TGTGCCAGTAGTATAGATCTAGAAAGCTATGGCTACACCTTC. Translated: CASSIDLESYGYTF. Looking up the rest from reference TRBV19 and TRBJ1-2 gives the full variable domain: DGGITQSPKYLFRKEGQNVTLSCEQNLNHDAMYWYRQDPGQGLRLIYYSQIVNDFQKGDIAEGYSVSREKKESFPLTVTSAQKNPTAFYLCASSIDLESYGYTFGSGTRLTVV.

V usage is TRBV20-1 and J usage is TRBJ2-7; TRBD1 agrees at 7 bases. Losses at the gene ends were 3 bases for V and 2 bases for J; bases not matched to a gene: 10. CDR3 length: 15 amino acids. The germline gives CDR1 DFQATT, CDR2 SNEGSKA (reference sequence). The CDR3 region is CSASPRQGKAYEQYF. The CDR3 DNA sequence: TGCAGTGCTAGTCCCCGACAGGGAAAGGCCTACGAGCAGTACTTC.

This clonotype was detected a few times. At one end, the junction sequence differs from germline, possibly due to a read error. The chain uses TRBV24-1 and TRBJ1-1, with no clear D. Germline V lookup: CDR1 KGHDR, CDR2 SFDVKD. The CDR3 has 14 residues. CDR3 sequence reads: CASSPPQRATEAFF. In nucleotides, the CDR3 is TGTGCCAGCAGTCCCCCACAGAGAGCAACTGAAGCTTTCTTT.